The entry that follows covers one T cell receptor (beta chain) sequence. Its antigen is currently unknown. The data derive from a study of cytomegalovirus exposure and HLA in healthy donors. Study conclusions and caveats: A previous analysis found most TCR beta V segments productive roughly 87% or roughly 30% of the time.

The PCR employed 60 Vbeta primers together with 13 Jbeta primers. Repertoires were generated with immunoSEQ multiplex PCR, while TCRdb's copy carries only in-frame clones and drops some. The sample includes about 110,000 clones, roughly 82% of them seen just once. The CDR3 is 15 amino acids. The ends were cut back, 3 bases at V and 5 bases at J, with 13 bases in the middle. Per the germline V gene, CDR1 is KGHSH and CDR2 is LQKENI. The TCR originated in a man aged 50 to 60 in good health and CMV-seronegative. Specimen: PBMCs. V usage is TRBV18 and J usage is TRBJ1-4, with a tentative D call TRBD1 (6 bases). CDR3 bases: TGTGCCAGCTCACCTGTAGTACAGGGAAATGAAAAACTGTTTTTT. Its protein product is CASSPVVQGNEKLFF.